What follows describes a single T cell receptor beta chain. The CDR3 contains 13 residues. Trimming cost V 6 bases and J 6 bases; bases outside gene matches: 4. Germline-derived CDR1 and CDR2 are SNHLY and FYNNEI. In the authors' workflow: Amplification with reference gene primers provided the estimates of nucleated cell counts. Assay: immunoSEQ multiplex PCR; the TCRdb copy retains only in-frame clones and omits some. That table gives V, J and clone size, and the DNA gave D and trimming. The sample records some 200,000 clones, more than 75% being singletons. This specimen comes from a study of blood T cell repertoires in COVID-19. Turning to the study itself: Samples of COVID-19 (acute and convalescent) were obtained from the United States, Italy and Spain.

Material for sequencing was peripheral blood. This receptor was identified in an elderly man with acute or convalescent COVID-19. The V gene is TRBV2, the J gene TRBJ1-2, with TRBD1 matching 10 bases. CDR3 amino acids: CASRSGTGDGYTF. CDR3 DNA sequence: TGTGCCAGCAGGTCCGGGACAGGGGATGGCTACACCTTC.